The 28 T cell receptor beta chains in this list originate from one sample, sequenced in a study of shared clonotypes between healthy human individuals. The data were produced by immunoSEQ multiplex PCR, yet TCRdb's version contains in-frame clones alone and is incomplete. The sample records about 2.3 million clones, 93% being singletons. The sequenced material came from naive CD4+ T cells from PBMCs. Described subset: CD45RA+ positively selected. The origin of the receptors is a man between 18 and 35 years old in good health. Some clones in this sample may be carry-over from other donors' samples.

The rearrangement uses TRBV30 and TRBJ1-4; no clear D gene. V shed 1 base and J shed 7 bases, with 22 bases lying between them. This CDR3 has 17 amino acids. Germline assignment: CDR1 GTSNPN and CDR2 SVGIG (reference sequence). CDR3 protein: CAWSERPGSAGGEKLFF. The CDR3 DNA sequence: TGTGCCTGGAGTGAGAGACCAGGTTCTGCAGGAGGTGAAAAACTGTTTTTT.

In DNA form, the CDR3 reads TGTGCCAGCAGCGTGTCTCTAACCGGGACAGGGAAGAGGAATGAGCAGTTCTTC. Amino acids: CASSVSLTGTGKRNEQFF. V usage is TRBV11-1 and J usage is TRBJ2-1; the match to TRBD1 covers 9 bases. This CDR3 has 18 residues. J was trimmed by 7 bases and V by 5 bases; bases with no gene match: 18. CDR1 and CDR2 (germline): SGHAT, FQDESV (reference sequence).

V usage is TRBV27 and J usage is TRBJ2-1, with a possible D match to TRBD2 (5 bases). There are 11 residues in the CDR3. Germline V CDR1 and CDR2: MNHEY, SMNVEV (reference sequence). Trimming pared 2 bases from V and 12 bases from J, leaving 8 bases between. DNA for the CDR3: TGTGCCAGCAGTTTAGGACTCAGGCAGTTCTTC. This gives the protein CASSLGLRQFF.

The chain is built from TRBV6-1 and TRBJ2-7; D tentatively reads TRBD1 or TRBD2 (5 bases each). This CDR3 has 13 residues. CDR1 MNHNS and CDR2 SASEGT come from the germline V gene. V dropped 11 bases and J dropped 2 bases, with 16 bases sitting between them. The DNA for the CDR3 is TGTGCCGCGATCGGACTGGGGCCCTACGAGCAGTACTTC. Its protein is CAAIGLGPYEQYF.

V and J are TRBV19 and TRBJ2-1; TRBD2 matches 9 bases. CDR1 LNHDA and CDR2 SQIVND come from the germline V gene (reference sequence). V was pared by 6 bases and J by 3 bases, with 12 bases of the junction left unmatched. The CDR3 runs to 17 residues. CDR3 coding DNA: TGTGCCAGTAGACCGGGGACTAGCCGACGGATCTACAATGAGCAGTTCTTC. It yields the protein CASRPGTSRRIYNEQFF.

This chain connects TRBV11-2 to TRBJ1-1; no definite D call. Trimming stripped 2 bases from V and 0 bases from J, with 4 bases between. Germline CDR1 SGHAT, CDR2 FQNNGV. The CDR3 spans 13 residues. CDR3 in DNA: TGTGCCAGCAGCTTAACGATGAACACTGAAGCTTTCTTT. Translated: CASSLTMNTEAFF.

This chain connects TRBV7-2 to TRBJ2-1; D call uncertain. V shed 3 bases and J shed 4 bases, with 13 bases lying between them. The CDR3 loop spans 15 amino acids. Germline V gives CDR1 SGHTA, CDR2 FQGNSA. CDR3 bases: TGTGCCAGCAGCTTCACCCCGACGCGTTACAATGAGCAGTTCTTC. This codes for CASSFTPTRYNEQFF.

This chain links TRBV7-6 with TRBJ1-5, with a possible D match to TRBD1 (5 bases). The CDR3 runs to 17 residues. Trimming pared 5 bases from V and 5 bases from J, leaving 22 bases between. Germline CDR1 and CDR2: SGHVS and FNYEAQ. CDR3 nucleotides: TGTGCCAGCAGCCTATTTGGGGGGGATCCGATGGATCAGCCCCAGCATTTT. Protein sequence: CASSLFGGDPMDQPQHF.

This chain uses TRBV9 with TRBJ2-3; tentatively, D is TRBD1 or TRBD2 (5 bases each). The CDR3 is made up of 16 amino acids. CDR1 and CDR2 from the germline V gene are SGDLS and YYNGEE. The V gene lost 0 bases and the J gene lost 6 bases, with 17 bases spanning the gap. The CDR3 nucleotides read TGTGCCAGCAGCGTAGAGGGGCTAGCTGTCTACGATACGCAGTATTTT. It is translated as CASSVEGLAVYDTQYF. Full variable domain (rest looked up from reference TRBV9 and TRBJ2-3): DSGVTQTPKHLITATGQRVTLRCSPRSGDLSVYWYQQSLDQGLQFLIQYYNGEERAKGNILERFSAQQFPDLHSELNLSSLELGDSALYFCASSVEGLAVYDTQYFGPGTRLTVL.

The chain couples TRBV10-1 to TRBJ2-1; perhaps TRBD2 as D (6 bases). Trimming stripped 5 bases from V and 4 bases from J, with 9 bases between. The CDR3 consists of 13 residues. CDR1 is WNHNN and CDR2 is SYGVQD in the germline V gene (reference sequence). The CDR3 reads CASSRDFYNEQFF. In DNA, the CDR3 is TGCGCCAGCAGTCGGGACTTTTACAATGAGCAGTTCTTC.

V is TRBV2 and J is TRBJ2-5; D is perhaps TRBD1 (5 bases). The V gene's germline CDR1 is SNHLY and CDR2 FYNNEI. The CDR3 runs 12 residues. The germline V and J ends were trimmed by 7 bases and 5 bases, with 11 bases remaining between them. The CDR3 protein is CASNLGRETQYF. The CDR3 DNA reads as TGTGCCAGCAACCTGGGGCGGGAGACCCAGTACTTC.

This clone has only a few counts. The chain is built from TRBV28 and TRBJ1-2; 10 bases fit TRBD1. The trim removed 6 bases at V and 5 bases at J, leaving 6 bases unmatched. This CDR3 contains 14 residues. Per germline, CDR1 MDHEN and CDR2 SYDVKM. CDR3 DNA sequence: TGTGCCAGCAGCCGCCGGACAGGGGGATATGGCTACACCTTC. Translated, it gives CASSRRTGGYGYTF.

Here the CDR3 DNA reads TGCAGCGTTGAAGGGGCCCGACTAAAAAACAATGAGCAGTTCTTC. This encodes CSVEGARLKNNEQFF. The chain recombines TRBV29-1 with TRBJ2-1; possible D gene TRBD2, 5 bases. The germline CDR1 and CDR2 sequences are SQVTM and ANQGSEA. The V end lost 1 base, the J end lost 5 bases, and 15 bases lay between the germline ends. The CDR3 consists of 15 residues.

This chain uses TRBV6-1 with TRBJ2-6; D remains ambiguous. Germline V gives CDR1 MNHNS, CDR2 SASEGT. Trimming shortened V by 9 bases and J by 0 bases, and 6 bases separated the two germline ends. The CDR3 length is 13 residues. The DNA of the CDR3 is TGTGCCAGAAGGTCCTCTGGGGCCAACGTCCTGACTTTC. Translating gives CARRSSGANVLTF.

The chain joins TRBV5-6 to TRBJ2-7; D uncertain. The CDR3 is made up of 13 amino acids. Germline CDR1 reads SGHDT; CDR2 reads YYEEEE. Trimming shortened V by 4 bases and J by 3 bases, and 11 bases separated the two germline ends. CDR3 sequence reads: CASSSPLGYEQYF. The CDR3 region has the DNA TGTGCCAGCAGCAGTCCCCTGGGCTACGAGCAGTACTTC.

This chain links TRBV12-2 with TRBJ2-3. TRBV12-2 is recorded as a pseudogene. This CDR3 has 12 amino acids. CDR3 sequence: CASQGCTDTQYF. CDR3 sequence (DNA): TGTGCAAGTCAAGGATGCACAGATACGCAGTATTTT.

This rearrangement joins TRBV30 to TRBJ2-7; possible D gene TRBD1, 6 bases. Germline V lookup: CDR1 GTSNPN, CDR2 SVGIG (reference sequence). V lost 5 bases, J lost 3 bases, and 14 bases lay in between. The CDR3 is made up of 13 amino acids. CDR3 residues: CAWATGFLYEQYF. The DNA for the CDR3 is TGTGCCTGGGCTACAGGGTTTCTCTACGAGCAGTACTTC.

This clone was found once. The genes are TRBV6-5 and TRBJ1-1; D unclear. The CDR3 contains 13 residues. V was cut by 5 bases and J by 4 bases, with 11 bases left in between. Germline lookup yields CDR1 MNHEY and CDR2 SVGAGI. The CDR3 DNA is TGTGCCAGCAGTCCCGCTGCCGGCACTGAAGCTTTCTTT. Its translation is CASSPAAGTEAFF.

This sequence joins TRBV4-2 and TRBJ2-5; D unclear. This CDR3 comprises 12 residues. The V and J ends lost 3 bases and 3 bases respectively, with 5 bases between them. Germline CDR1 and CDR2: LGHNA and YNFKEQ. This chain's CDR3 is CASSQDKETQYF. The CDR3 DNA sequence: TGTGCCAGCAGCCAGGATAAAGAGACCCAGTACTTC.

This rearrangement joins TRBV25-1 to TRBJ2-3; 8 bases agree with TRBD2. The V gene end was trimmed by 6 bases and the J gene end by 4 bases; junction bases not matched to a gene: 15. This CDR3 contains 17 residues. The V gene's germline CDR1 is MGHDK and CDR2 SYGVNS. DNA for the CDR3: TGTGCCAGCAGACCAGAACTTGAGCGGGAGTCCCCAGATACGCAGTATTTT. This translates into CASRPELERESPDTQYF.

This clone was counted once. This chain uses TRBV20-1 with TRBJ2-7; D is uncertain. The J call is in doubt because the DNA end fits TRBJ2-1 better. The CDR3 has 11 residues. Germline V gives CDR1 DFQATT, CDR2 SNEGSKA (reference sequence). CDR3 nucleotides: TGCAGTGCTAGAGATCCCCCCCGACAGTTCTTC. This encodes CSARDPPRQFF.

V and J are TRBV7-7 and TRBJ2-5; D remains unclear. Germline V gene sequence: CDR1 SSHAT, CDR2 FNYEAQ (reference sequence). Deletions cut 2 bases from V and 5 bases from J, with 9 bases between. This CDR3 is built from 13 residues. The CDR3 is CASSLSRSETQYF. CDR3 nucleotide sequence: TGTGCCAGCAGCTTAAGCCGCTCGGAGACCCAGTACTTC.

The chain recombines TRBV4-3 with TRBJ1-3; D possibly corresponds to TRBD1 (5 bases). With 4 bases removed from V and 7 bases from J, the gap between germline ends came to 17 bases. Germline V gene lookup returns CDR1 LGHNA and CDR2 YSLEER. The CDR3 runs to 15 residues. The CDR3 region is CASSPSTGPGNTIYF. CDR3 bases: TGCGCCAGCAGCCCGTCGACTGGCCCAGGGAACACCATATATTTT.

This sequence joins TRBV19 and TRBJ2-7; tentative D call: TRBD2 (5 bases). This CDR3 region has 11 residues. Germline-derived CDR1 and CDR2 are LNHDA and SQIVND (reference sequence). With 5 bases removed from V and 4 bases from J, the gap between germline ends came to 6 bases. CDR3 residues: CASSGGYEQYF. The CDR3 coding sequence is TGTGCCAGTAGTGGAGGTTACGAGCAGTACTTC.

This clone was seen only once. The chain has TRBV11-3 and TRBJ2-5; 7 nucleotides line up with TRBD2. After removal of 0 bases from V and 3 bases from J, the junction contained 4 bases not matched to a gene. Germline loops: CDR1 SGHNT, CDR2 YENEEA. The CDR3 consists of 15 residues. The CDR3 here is CASSLDSSGKETQYF. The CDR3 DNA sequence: TGTGCCAGCAGCTTAGACTCTAGCGGAAAAGAGACCCAGTACTTC. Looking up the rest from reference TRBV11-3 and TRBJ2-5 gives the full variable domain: EAGVVQSPRYKIIEKKQPVAFWCNPISGHNTLYWYLQNLGQGPELLIRYENEEAVDDSQLPKDRFSAERLKGVDSTLKIQPAELGDSAVYLCASSLDSSGKETQYFGPGTRLLVL.

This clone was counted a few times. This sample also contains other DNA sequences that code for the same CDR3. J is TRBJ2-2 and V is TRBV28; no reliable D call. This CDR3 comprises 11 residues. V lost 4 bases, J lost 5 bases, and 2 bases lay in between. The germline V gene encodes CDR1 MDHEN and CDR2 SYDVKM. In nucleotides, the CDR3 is TGTGCCAGCAGTTCAACCGGGGAGCTGTTTTTT. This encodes CASSSTGELFF.

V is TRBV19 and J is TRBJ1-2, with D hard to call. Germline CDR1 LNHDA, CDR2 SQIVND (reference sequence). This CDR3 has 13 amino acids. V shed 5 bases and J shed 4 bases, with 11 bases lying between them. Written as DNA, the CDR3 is TGTGCCAGTAGTTTCGCCGGGAGCTATGGCTACACCTTC. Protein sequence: CASSFAGSYGYTF.

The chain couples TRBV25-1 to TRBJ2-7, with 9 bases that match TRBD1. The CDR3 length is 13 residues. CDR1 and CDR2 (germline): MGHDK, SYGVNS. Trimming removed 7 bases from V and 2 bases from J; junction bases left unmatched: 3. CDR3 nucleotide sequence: TGTGCCAGCATGGGGACAGGGACCTACGAGCAGTACTTC. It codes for CASMGTGTYEQYF.